The table lists the clone carrying this T cell receptor (beta chain) with a count of one. The antigen is undetermined. In germline, CDR1 is SGHVS, CDR2 FQNEAQ. The CDR3 runs to 15 residues. This entry is derived from a study of T cells in localized non-small cell lung cancer. Overall study results and limits: In adjacent lung appeared a median around 55 of the top 100 tumor clones. Of the tissues analyzed, uninvolved adjacent lung showed maximal T cell clonality, greater than tumor. Greater blood T cell density accompanied longer overall survival.

Clones were sequenced by immunoSEQ multiplex PCR, and TCRdb holds only the in-frame ones, with some missing. The table shows over 20,000 clones, with nearly 90% occurring only once. This receptor was taken from a male donor aged 60 or over with stage II lung adenocarcinoma. The rearrangement links TRBV7-8 to TRBJ2-5; 7 bases are a match to TRBD2. Gene TRBJ2-7 matches the end of the DNA better, so the J call may be wrong. The sample consisted of peripheral blood mononuclear cells, taken before any cancer treatment. CDR3 protein: CASSPLAVSSYEQYF. CDR3 coding DNA: TGTGCCAGCAGCCCCCTAGCGGTGAGCTCCTACGAGCAGTACTTC.